A selection of T cell receptor beta chains follows, all from one sample in a study of shared clonotypes between healthy human individuals. Profiled with immunoSEQ multiplex PCR; TCRdb holds only in-frame clones, not every one. The sample holds about 1.5 million clones, under 99% seen once. The sequencing input was naive CD4+ T cells sorted from blood. The origin of the receptors is a young man in good health. The CDR3 runs from the conserved cysteine through the conserved F or W. The order of the fields is J gene, V gene, clone size, D gene, CDR3 protein, CDR3 DNA. D genes are given only for firm matches. Part of the rows lack a size; the others show once, few, many or a class for expanded clones.

J: TRBJ1-1; V: TRBV15; size: -; D: TRBD1; CDR3: CATSLDRDSLRAFF; DNA: TGTGCCACCAGCCTTGACCGGGACAGCCTAAGAGCTTTCTTT
J: TRBJ1-4; V: TRBV2; size: -; D: -; CDR3: CASSSGTNEKLFF; DNA: TGTGCCAGCAGCTCAGGGACTAATGAAAAACTGTTTTTT
J: TRBJ1-1; V: TRBV5-5; size: once; D: -; CDR3: CASSLRTPRTEAFF; DNA: TGTGCCAGCAGCCTCCGGACCCCGCGTACTGAAGCTTTCTTT
J: TRBJ2-5; V: TRBV11-2; size: -; D: -; CDR3: CASSLDRYHWTQYF; DNA: TGTGCCAGCAGCTTAGATAGGTATCATTGGACCCAGTACTTC
J: TRBJ2-1; V: TRBV9; size: -; D: -; CDR3: CASSVGLANEQFF; DNA: TGTGCCAGCAGCGTAGGCCTAGCGAATGAGCAGTTCTTC
J: TRBJ2-7; V: TRBV14; size: -; D: TRBD1; CDR3: CASSQVGQGYEQYF; DNA: TGTGCCAGCAGCCAAGTGGGACAGGGTTACGAGCAGTACTTC
J: TRBJ2-7; V: TRBV5-4; size: -; D: TRBD2; CDR3: CASSYGLEASYEQYF; DNA: TGTGCCAGCAGTTACGGACTAGAGGCCTCCTACGAGCAGTACTTC
J: TRBJ2-1; V: TRBV28; size: -; D: TRBD1; CDR3: CASTRTGGGNEQFF; DNA: TGTGCCAGCACACGGACAGGTGGTGGCAATGAGCAGTTCTTC
J: TRBJ2-7; V: TRBV27; size: -; D: -; CDR3: CASSATGLPYEQYF; DNA: TGTGCCAGCAGTGCTACGGGCCTTCCCTACGAGCAGTACTTC
J: TRBJ1-2; V: TRBV25-1; size: -; D: -; CDR3: CASSEHIGGYTF; DNA: TGTGCCAGCAGTGAACATATCGGAGGCTACACCTTC
J: TRBJ2-7; V: TRBV5-1; size: -; D: TRBD2; CDR3: CASSLVPSGGYEQYF; DNA: TGCGCCAGCAGCTTGGTCCCTAGCGGAGGGTACGAGCAGTACTTC
J: TRBJ2-2; V: TRBV6-1; size: -; D: TRBD1; CDR3: CASSRQGVTGELFF; DNA: TGTGCCAGCAGTAGACAGGGCGTAACCGGGGAGCTGTTTTTT
J: TRBJ2-5; V: TRBV2; size: -; D: TRBD2; CDR3: CASSEAGRDWGGETQYF; DNA: TGTGCCAGCAGTGAAGCGGGGAGGGACTGGGGCGGAGAGACCCAGTACTTC
J: TRBJ2-5; V: TRBV18; size: -; D: -; CDR3: CASSPTGRETQYF; DNA: TGTGCCAGCTCACCAACAGGGCGAGAGACCCAGTACTTC
J: TRBJ2-5; V: TRBV2; size: -; D: TRBD2; CDR3: CASMRSGSIQETQYF; DNA: TGTGCCAGCATGCGAAGCGGGAGTATCCAAGAGACCCAGTACTTC
J: TRBJ2-7; V: TRBV5-1; size: -; D: TRBD2; CDR3: CASSLPSGSSYEQYF; DNA: TGCGCCAGCAGCTTACCGAGCGGGAGCTCCTACGAGCAGTACTTC
J: TRBJ2-7; V: TRBV21-1; size: -; D: -; CDR3: CASSLSEITYEQYF; DNA: TGTGCCAGCAGCCTCAGTGAAATCACCTACGAGCAGTACTTC
J: TRBJ1-2; V: TRBV28; size: once; D: -; CDR3: CASSPLTTEKGYTF; DNA: TGTGCCAGCAGTCCGTTGACCACCGAAAAGGGCTACACCTTC
J: TRBJ1-2; V: TRBV7-2; size: -; D: -; CDR3: CASKDRNNYGYTF; DNA: TGTGCCAGCAAGGACAGAAATAACTATGGCTACACCTTC
J: TRBJ2-6; V: TRBV5-1; size: -; D: -; CDR3: CASSLEGGSGANVLTF; DNA: TGCGCCAGCAGCTTGGAGGGGGGCTCTGGGGCCAACGTCCTGACTTTC
J: TRBJ2-7; V: TRBV21-1; size: -; D: -; CDR3: CASSVGHQEAGVPLCEQYF; DNA: TGTGCCAGCAGCGTAGGGCACCAAGAGGCGGGAGTGCCTCTTTGCGAGCAGTACTTC
J: TRBJ2-1; V: TRBV27; size: -; D: TRBD2; CDR3: CASSFRLASHEQFF; DNA: TGTGCCAGCAGTTTCAGACTAGCCTCCCATGAGCAGTTCTTC
J: TRBJ2-5; V: TRBV9; size: -; D: -; CDR3: CASSVGSGETQYF; DNA: TGTGCCAGCAGCGTAGGCTCTGGAGAGACCCAGTACTTC
J: TRBJ1-3; V: TRBV15; size: -; D: -; CDR3: CATSRGGLGNTIYF; DNA: TGTGCCACCAGCAGAGGGGGGCTTGGAAACACCATATATTTT
J: TRBJ2-1; V: TRBV9; size: -; D: TRBD1; CDR3: CASSVGSGTGSYEQFF; DNA: TGTGCCAGCAGCGTAGGATCCGGGACAGGGTCGTATGAGCAGTTCTTC
J: TRBJ2-7; V: TRBV4-1; size: -; D: -; CDR3: CASSQDPGGHYEQYF; DNA: TGCGCCAGCAGCCAAGATCCGGGGGGCCACTACGAGCAGTACTTC
J: TRBJ2-5; V: TRBV5-1; size: -; D: -; CDR3: CASSFFSGQETQYF; DNA: TGCGCCAGCAGCTTTTTTTCAGGCCAAGAGACCCAGTACTTC
J: TRBJ2-1; V: TRBV9; size: -; D: -; CDR3: CASSVEKGFYNEQFF; DNA: TGTGCCAGCAGCGTAGAAAAGGGGTTCTACAATGAGCAGTTCTTC
J: TRBJ2-2; V: TRBV18; size: -; D: TRBD2; CDR3: CASSPGLAGNTGELFF; DNA: TGTGCCAGCTCACCGGGACTAGCCGGGAACACCGGGGAGCTGTTTTTT
J: TRBJ2-1; V: TRBV6-5; size: -; D: TRBD1; CDR3: CASSGQGASEMQFF; DNA: TGTGCCAGCAGTGGACAGGGGGCGTCGGAAATGCAGTTCTTC
J: TRBJ2-2; V: TRBV7-3; size: -; D: -; CDR3: CASSTYSTGELFF; DNA: TGTGCCAGCAGCACCTACTCGACCGGGGAGCTGTTTTTT
J: TRBJ2-2; V: TRBV9; size: -; D: TRBD2; CDR3: CASSPRLAGGPGRAGELFF; DNA: TGTGCCAGCAGCCCGCGACTAGCGGGAGGGCCGGGTAGAGCCGGGGAGCTGTTTTTT
J: TRBJ2-1; V: TRBV5-1; size: -; D: -; CDR3: CASSLVAGAYEQFF; DNA: TGCGCCAGCAGCTTGGTCGCGGGGGCCTATGAGCAGTTCTTC
J: TRBJ1-1; V: TRBV29-1; size: -; D: -; CDR3: CSSGLLNTEAFF; DNA: TGCAGCTCTGGGTTACTAAACACTGAAGCTTTCTTT
J: TRBJ2-1; V: TRBV5-6; size: -; D: -; CDR3: CASTFGGGSYNEQFF; DNA: TGTGCCAGCACCTTCGGAGGGGGCTCCTACAATGAGCAGTTCTTC
J: TRBJ2-6; V: TRBV6-4; size: -; D: -; CDR3: CASSATQGTGANVLTF; DNA: TGTGCCAGCAGCGCCACCCAGGGAACGGGGGCCAACGTCCTGACTTTC
J: TRBJ2-2; V: TRBV11-2; size: -; D: -; CDR3: CASPQQASGGELFF; DNA: TGTGCCAGCCCACAACAAGCCTCGGGCGGGGAGCTGTTTTTT
J: TRBJ2-7; V: TRBV6-1; size: -; D: TRBD2; CDR3: CASTHGGLPSYEQYF; DNA: TGTGCCAGCACCCATGGGGGACTACCTTCCTACGAGCAGTACTTC
J: TRBJ2-7; V: TRBV5-1; size: -; D: TRBD1; CDR3: CASSQDRGRLTEQYF; DNA: TGCGCCAGCAGCCAGGACAGGGGGCGCCTTACCGAGCAGTACTTC
J: TRBJ2-7; V: TRBV28; size: -; D: -; CDR3: CASSFSQGRLYEQYF; DNA: TGTGCCAGCAGTTTCAGCCAGGGGCGCTTATACGAGCAGTACTTC
J: TRBJ1-2; V: TRBV29-1; size: once; D: -; CDR3: CSVVTSRDKNNYGYTF; DNA: TGCAGCGTTGTGACTTCCCGGGACAAGAATAACTATGGCTACACCTTC
J: TRBJ2-1; V: TRBV10-1; size: -; D: TRBD2; CDR3: CASSPGTSVYNEQFF; DNA: TGCGCCAGCAGTCCCGGGACTAGCGTCTACAATGAGCAGTTCTTC
J: TRBJ2-1; V: TRBV7-7; size: -; D: -; CDR3: CASSPLRGTRNTNEQFF; DNA: TGTGCCAGCAGCCCCCTTCGGGGAACCAGGAACACGAATGAGCAGTTCTTC
J: TRBJ1-2; V: TRBV11-2; size: -; D: -; CDR3: CASSLGGIGSYGYTF; DNA: TGTGCCAGCAGCTTAGGAGGAATCGGGTCCTATGGCTACACCTTC
J: TRBJ2-3; V: TRBV7-2; size: -; D: TRBD2; CDR3: CASSLGSGRSTDTQYF; DNA: TGTGCCAGCAGCTTAGGTAGCGGGAGGTCCACAGATACGCAGTATTTT
J: TRBJ2-7; V: TRBV19; size: -; D: TRBD1; CDR3: CATMDRAGSYEQYF; DNA: TGTGCCACCATGGACAGGGCCGGCTCCTACGAGCAGTACTTC
J: TRBJ2-5; V: TRBV10-3; size: -; D: -; CDR3: CAISGEARDQETQYF; DNA: TGTGCCATCAGTGGGGAAGCCAGGGACCAAGAGACCCAGTACTTC
J: TRBJ2-5; V: TRBV5-4; size: -; D: -; CDR3: CASSLIGGQETQYF; DNA: TGTGCCAGCAGCTTGATCGGGGGCCAAGAGACCCAGTACTTC
J: TRBJ1-2; V: TRBV30; size: once; D: TRBD1; CDR3: CAWSTGQGNYGYTF; DNA: TGTGCCTGGAGTACCGGACAGGGAAACTATGGCTACACCTTC
J: TRBJ2-2; V: TRBV18; size: -; D: -; CDR3: CASSPPSRRGTGELFF; DNA: TGTGCCAGCTCACCACCGAGTCGTAGGGGCACCGGGGAGCTGTTTTTT
J: TRBJ2-5; V: TRBV27; size: -; D: -; CDR3: CASSPLYSETQYF; DNA: TGTGCCAGCAGTCCCCTCTATTCGGAGACCCAGTACTTC
J: TRBJ2-2; V: TRBV7-6; size: -; D: TRBD2; CDR3: CASSSAGANTGELFF; DNA: TGTGCCAGCAGCTCAGCGGGGGCGAACACCGGGGAGCTGTTTTTT
J: TRBJ2-1; V: TRBV2; size: -; D: TRBD2; CDR3: CASSQEVAGTNEQFF; DNA: TGTGCCAGCAGTCAAGAGGTAGCGGGAACAAATGAGCAGTTCTTC
J: TRBJ2-7; V: TRBV28; size: -; D: -; CDR3: CASSLYVTYEQYF; DNA: TGTGCCAGCAGTTTATACGTAACCTACGAGCAGTACTTC
J: TRBJ1-2; V: TRBV27; size: -; D: -; CDR3: CASKSSAPGPGYTF; DNA: TGTGCCAGCAAATCTTCCGCGCCAGGGCCCGGCTACACCTTC
J: TRBJ2-1; V: TRBV7-6; size: -; D: -; CDR3: CASSYQVGRHYNEQFF; DNA: TGTGCCAGCAGCTACCAGGTGGGACGGCATTACAATGAGCAGTTCTTC
J: TRBJ2-3; V: TRBV19; size: -; D: -; CDR3: CASSRGGTDTQYF; DNA: TGTGCCAGTAGTAGGGGTGGCACAGATACGCAGTATTTT
J: TRBJ2-7; V: TRBV6-1; size: -; D: -; CDR3: CASSEVSSSYEQYF; DNA: TGTGCCAGCAGTGAAGTGAGCAGCTCCTACGAGCAGTACTTC
J: TRBJ2-1; V: TRBV6-5; size: -; D: -; CDR3: CASSYKGGSNEQFF; DNA: TGTGCCAGCAGTTACAAAGGAGGGAGCAATGAGCAGTTCTTC